Following are 30 T cell receptor beta chains from one sample sequenced in a study of blood T cell repertoires in COVID-19. Generated by immunoSEQ multiplex PCR, the TCRdb table keeps only in-frame clones and is missing some. This repertoire shows approximately 300,000 clones, 85% to 95% found once; its top ten account for less than 4%. Sequencing was carried out using PBMCs or T cells enriched from blood (not recorded which). These receptors were obtained from a woman aged 25 to 39 who had been exposed to COVID-19.

This chain uses TRBV7-9 with TRBJ1-2, with 10 bases matching TRBD1. Trimming cost V 1 base and J 3 bases; bases outside gene matches: 2. Germline V gene lookup returns CDR1 SEHNR and CDR2 FQNEAQ (reference sequence). This CDR3 comprises 15 residues. CDR3 protein: CASSLDGTGDYGYTF. The CDR3 DNA sequence: TGTGCCAGCAGCTTAGACGGGACAGGGGACTATGGCTACACCTTC.

The V call is TRBV2, the J call TRBJ1-4, with a weak D call TRBD1 (6 bases). Germline V gene data show CDR1 as SNHLY and CDR2 as FYNNEI. V dropped 6 bases and J dropped 10 bases, with 18 bases sitting between them. CDR3 length equals 14 residues. The CDR3 protein is CASRSRGSGGKLFF. In DNA, the CDR3 is TGTGCCAGCAGATCCAGGGGTAGTGGGGGAAAACTGTTTTTT.

The V gene is TRBV7-8, the J gene TRBJ1-1; D uncertain. Germline loops: CDR1 SGHVS, CDR2 FQNEAQ. V gave up 5 bases and J gave up 4 bases, with 11 bases separating them. CDR3 length: 13 amino acids. CDR3 DNA sequence: TGTGCCAGCAGCGCGGGAGAGATCACTGAAGCTTTCTTT. Its protein is CASSAGEITEAFF.

This chain connects TRBV2 to TRBJ1-5, with a possible D match to TRBD1 (5 bases). Looked up from germline, CDR1 is SNHLY and CDR2 is FYNNEI. Trimming shortened V by 0 bases and J by 9 bases, and 12 bases separated the two germline ends. This CDR3 has 14 residues. This chain's CDR3 is CASSEALAGVPQHF. The CDR3 DNA follows: TGTGCCAGCAGTGAAGCGCTCGCGGGGGTGCCCCAGCATTTT.

The chain has TRBV7-2 and TRBJ1-6; 7 positions match TRBD1. The CDR3 spans 16 residues. Germline loops: CDR1 SGHTA, CDR2 FQGNSA. V trimming: 5 bases; J trimming: 8 bases; junction bases outside the gene matches: 12. The CDR3 bases are TGTGCCAGCAGCCTCTCGACAGGGTTGAATTATTCACCCCTCCACTTT. Its translation is CASSLSTGLNYSPLHF.

V is TRBV27 and J is TRBJ1-6; no clear D. The CDR3 loop spans 18 amino acids. V was cut by 1 base and J by 0 bases, with 13 bases left in between. Germline-derived CDR1 and CDR2 are MNHEY and SMNVEV (reference sequence). The CDR3 DNA reads TGTGCCAGCAGTTTATGGCAGACCCGGAGCTCCTATAATTCACCCCTCCACTTT. Residues: CASSLWQTRSSYNSPLHF.

This chain joins TRBV11-1 and TRBJ2-3, with 9 bases matching TRBD1. The V gene end was trimmed by 4 bases and the J gene end by 1 base; junction bases not matched to a gene: 3. In germline, CDR1 is SGHAT, CDR2 FQDESV (reference sequence). This CDR3 has 15 residues. CDR3 residues: CASSSWTGGTDTQYF. The DNA of the CDR3 is TGTGCCAGCAGCTCCTGGACAGGGGGCACAGATACGCAGTATTTT.

This clone has only one observation. The chain uses TRBV5-4 and TRBJ1-2; 7 bases align to TRBD1. Trimming cost V 4 bases and J 4 bases; bases outside gene matches: 7. This CDR3 spans 14 amino acids. CDR1 is SGHNT, CDR2 YYREEE, per germline (reference sequence). The CDR3, as DNA: TGTGCCAGCAGCAAGCCGGGACAGCTCTATGGCTACACCTTC. Amino acids: CASSKPGQLYGYTF.

V usage is TRBV4-1 and J usage is TRBJ1-4; possibly TRBD1 for D (5 bases). This CDR3 has 16 residues. Deletions cut 1 base from V and 5 bases from J, with 14 bases between. Per the germline V gene, CDR1 is MGHRA and CDR2 is YSYEKL. The chain's CDR3 is CASSQGRGAGNEKLFF. Here the CDR3 DNA reads TGCGCCAGCAGCCAAGGGCGCGGGGCGGGGAATGAAAAACTGTTTTTT.

The chain has TRBV19 and TRBJ2-5; perhaps TRBD1 as D (6 bases). With 8 bases removed from V and 5 bases from J, the gap between germline ends came to 15 bases. This CDR3 has 13 residues. CDR1 is LNHDA and CDR2 is SQIVND in the germline V gene (reference sequence). The CDR3: CASQYQGMETQYF. As DNA, the CDR3 is TGTGCCAGTCAATACCAGGGGATGGAGACCCAGTACTTC. The variable domain in full, completed from reference TRBV19 and TRBJ2-5, reads DGGITQSPKYLFRKEGQNVTLSCEQNLNHDAMYWYRQDPGQGLRLIYYSQIVNDFQKGDIAEGYSVSREKKESFPLTVTSAQKNPTAFYLCASQYQGMETQYFGPGTRLLVL.

The chain employs TRBV27 and TRBJ1-3; D ambiguous. Between the trimmed V and J ends, which lost 5 bases and 0 bases, there was a span of 5 bases. CDR1 and CDR2 (germline): MNHEY, SMNVEV (reference sequence). The length of the CDR3 is 13 residues. DNA for the CDR3: TGTGCCAGCAGTGTCAGCTCTGGAAACACCATATATTTT. It codes for CASSVSSGNTIYF.

V gene TRBV12-3 or TRBV12-4 combines with J gene TRBJ1-1, with D uncertain. The CDR3 covers 11 residues. Trimming stripped 4 bases from V and 8 bases from J, with 8 bases between. CDR3 nucleotides: TGTGCCAGCAGTTCGACAATAGAAGCTTTCTTT. Its protein product is CASSSTIEAFF.

The chain recombines TRBV5-1 with TRBJ1-1; TRBD1 aligns across 9 bases. V was clipped by 4 bases and J by 5 bases; unmatched bases: 6. CDR1 is SGHRS and CDR2 is YFSETQ in the germline V gene. This CDR3 contains 14 residues. DNA for the CDR3: TGCGCCAGCAGCCGACTGGACAGGGGAACTGAAGCTTTCTTT. This encodes CASSRLDRGTEAFF.

V gene TRBV29-1 combines with J gene TRBJ1-2; D gene ambiguous. Germline V gene sequence: CDR1 SQVTM, CDR2 ANQGSEA. CDR3 size: 14 residues. The ends were cut back, 2 bases at V and 5 bases at J, with 15 bases in the middle. The CDR3 DNA reads as TGCAGCGTTGAATTTTCTCTCAGTAATTATGGCTACACCTTC. Protein product: CSVEFSLSNYGYTF. The full variable domain, its missing parts supplied by reference TRBV29-1 and TRBJ1-2, is SAVISQKPSRDICQRGTSLTIQCQVDSQVTMMFWYRQQPGQSLTLIATANQGSEATYESGFVIDKFPISRPNLTFSTLTVSNMSPEDSSIYLCSVEFSLSNYGYTFGSGTRLTVV.

The chain is built from TRBV30 and TRBJ2-5; tentative D call: TRBD2 (5 bases). The CDR3 loop spans 15 amino acids. V was trimmed by 3 bases and J by 5 bases, leaving 19 bases between them. Per germline, CDR1 GTSNPN and CDR2 SVGIG (reference sequence). DNA for the CDR3: TGTGCCTGGAGCGGAGATAGAGGGTCTGCCGAGACCCAGTACTTC. Residues: CAWSGDRGSAETQYF.

CDR3 sequence: CASSQVLAGGPLPEQYF. The CDR3 DNA is TGTGCCAGCAGCCAAGTCCTAGCGGGGGGCCCTCTCCCCGAGCAGTACTTC. The chain is built from TRBV4-2 and TRBJ2-7; 11 bases are a match to TRBD2. The CDR3 extends over 17 amino acids. Germline V gene lookup returns CDR1 LGHNA and CDR2 YNFKEQ. V trimming: 1 base; J trimming: 6 bases; junction bases outside the gene matches: 11.

This chain links TRBV27 with TRBJ2-7, with 9 nucleotides matching TRBD1. Germline assignment: CDR1 MNHEY and CDR2 SMNVEV (reference sequence). This CDR3 has 15 residues. V gave up 2 bases and J gave up 1 base; unmatched junction bases: 3. This CDR3 reads CASSLGTGMSYEQYF. The CDR3 DNA follows: TGTGCCAGCAGTTTAGGGACAGGGATGTCCTACGAGCAGTACTTC.

The V call is TRBV19, the J call TRBJ1-2; no reliable D call. The CDR3 length is 12 residues. CDR1 and CDR2 (germline): LNHDA, SQIVND (reference sequence). V lost 8 bases and J lost 7, with 14 bases in between. The CDR3 DNA reads TGTGCCAGTCGCCTCGTCAGAGGTGGCTACACCTTC. The encoded protein is CASRLVRGGYTF.

This chain joins TRBV6-5 and TRBJ2-7; possibly TRBD2 for D (5 bases). The CDR3 is 15 amino acids. The germline V gene encodes CDR1 MNHEY and CDR2 SVGAGI. Trimming pared 0 bases from V and 3 bases from J, leaving 12 bases between. CDR3 DNA sequence: TGTGCCAGCAGTTACTCATCCGTGGAGGTCTACGAGCAGTACTTC. Translated, it gives CASSYSSVEVYEQYF.

CDR3: CASSPPSGTSGGNTIYF. DNA of the CDR3: TGTGCCAGCTCACCACCCTCCGGGACATCCGGGGGAAACACCATATATTTT. V is TRBV18 and J is TRBJ1-3; TRBD1 might be the D (6 bases). CDR1 and CDR2 (germline): KGHSH, LQKENI. V was trimmed by 0 bases and J by 4 bases, leaving 16 bases between them. The CDR3 consists of 17 residues.

This rearrangement joins TRBV5-1 to TRBJ1-5, with 9 bases identical to TRBD1. Germline V gene data show CDR1 as SGHRS and CDR2 as YFSETQ. V lost 4 bases, J lost 8 bases, and 13 bases stayed unmatched. The CDR3 is 16 amino acids. The CDR3 DNA is TGCGCCAGCAGCCCAACAGGGGGCCGAACCCCAAAGCCCCAGCATTTT. This translates into CASSPTGGRTPKPQHF.

The sample holds one count of this clone. The chain combines TRBV6-2 or TRBV6-3 with TRBJ2-7; D is unresolved. Germline V CDR1 and CDR2: MNHEY, SVGEGT. The V and J ends lost 5 bases and 1 base respectively, with 9 bases between them. The CDR3 has 13 residues. The CDR3 sequence: CASSIDSSYEQYF. CDR3 nucleotides: TGTGCCAGCAGTATAGACTCTTCCTACGAGCAGTACTTC.

V usage is TRBV3-1 (or the pseudogene TRBV3-2) and J usage is TRBJ1-2, with D hard to call. The CDR3 totals 11 residues. V was clipped by 6 bases and J by 5 bases, with 7 bases between them. The germline gives CDR1 LGHDT, CDR2 YNNKEL (reference sequence). DNA of the CDR3: TGTGCCAGCAGTTTATTATATGGCTACACCTTC. This translates into CASSLLYGYTF.

The chain links TRBV6-5 to TRBJ2-5; possible D gene TRBD2, 5 bases. Between the trimmed V and J ends, which lost 5 bases and 7 bases, there was a span of 11 bases. The CDR3 covers 12 residues. Germline CDR1 reads MNHEY; CDR2 reads SVGAGI. The CDR3 DNA is TGTGCCAGCAGTCGGACTCCGGGGACCCAGTACTTC. As protein: CASSRTPGTQYF.

V is TRBV27 and J is TRBJ1-2; 7 bases are shared with TRBD1. Germline V gives CDR1 MNHEY, CDR2 SMNVEV (reference sequence). The length of the CDR3 is 13 residues. Trimming removed 5 bases from V and 3 bases from J; junction bases left unmatched: 3. CDR3 loop: CASSPQGYYGYTF. The CDR3 DNA follows: TGTGCCAGCAGTCCACAGGGGTACTATGGCTACACCTTC.

The rearrangement links TRBV2 to TRBJ1-2, with D possibly TRBD1 on 5 matching bases. Germline-derived CDR1 and CDR2 are SNHLY and FYNNEI. Between the trimmed V and J ends, which lost 4 bases and 6 bases, there was a span of 12 bases. The CDR3 covers 13 residues. CDR3 protein: CASSVVRGHGYTF. The CDR3 DNA reads TGTGCCAGCAGTGTTGTGCGGGGCCATGGCTACACCTTC.

The V and J genes are TRBV23-1 and TRBJ1-5; D uncertain. TRBV23-1 is reported as an ORF; its role is uncertain. V lost 6 bases, J lost 0 bases, and 12 bases lay in between. The CDR3 is made up of 15 amino acids. CDR3 sequence reads: CASRLDRYSNQPQHF. CDR3 nucleotides: TGCGCCAGCAGACTAGATCGGTATAGCAATCAGCCCCAGCATTTT.

V and J are TRBV13 and TRBJ2-3; 10 bases are shared with TRBD2. V shed 4 bases and J 3 bases; nucleotides not matched to a gene: 7. This CDR3 has 16 amino acids. Germline assignment: CDR1 PRHDT and CDR2 FYEKMQ (reference sequence). CDR3 loop: CASSSSVSGGTDTQYF. The CDR3, as DNA: TGTGCCAGCAGCTCCTCGGTTAGCGGGGGGACAGATACGCAGTATTTT.

The chain combines TRBV10-3 with TRBJ1-2, with D perhaps matching TRBD1 (6 bases). The CDR3 is made up of 14 amino acids. Trimming cost V 4 bases and J 0 bases, with 9 bases left between them. Germline-derived CDR1 and CDR2 are ENHRY and SYGVKD. CDR3 bases: TGTGCCATCAGTGCGCAGGGGACTAACTATGGCTACACCTTC. This sequence encodes CAISAQGTNYGYTF.

The chain carries TRBV5-4 and TRBJ1-2; D remains ambiguous. The germline CDR1 and CDR2 sequences are SGHNT and YYREEE (reference sequence). Trimming removed 0 bases at V and 0 bases at J, with 3 bases between. This CDR3 contains 13 residues. The chain's CDR3 is CASSLGANYGYTF. The CDR3 region has the DNA TGTGCCAGCAGCTTGGGAGCTAACTATGGCTACACCTTC.